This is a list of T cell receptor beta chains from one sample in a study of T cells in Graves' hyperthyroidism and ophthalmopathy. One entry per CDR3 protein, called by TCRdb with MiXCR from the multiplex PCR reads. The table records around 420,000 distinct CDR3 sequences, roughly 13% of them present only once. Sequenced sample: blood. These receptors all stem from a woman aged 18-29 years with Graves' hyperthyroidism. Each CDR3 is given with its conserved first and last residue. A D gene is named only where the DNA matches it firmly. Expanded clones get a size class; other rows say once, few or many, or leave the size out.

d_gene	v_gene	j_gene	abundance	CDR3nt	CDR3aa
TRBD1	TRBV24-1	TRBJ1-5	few	TGTGCCACCGGACAGGGGAGCAATCAGCCCCAGCATTTT	CATGQGSNQPQHF
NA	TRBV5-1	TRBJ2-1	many	TGCGCCAGCAGGCCGGAGGGGTCCAATGAGCAGTTCTTC	CASRPEGSNEQFF
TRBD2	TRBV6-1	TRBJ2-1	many	TGTGCCAGCAGCCCGACTAGCGGGCAACACAATGAGCAGTTCTTC	CASSPTSGQHNEQFF
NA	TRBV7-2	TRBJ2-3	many	TGTGCCAGCAGCCAAAACCGACCTAGCAAAAGCACAGATACGCAGTATTTT	CASSQNRPSKSTDTQYF
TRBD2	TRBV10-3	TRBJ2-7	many	TGTGCCACCAGCCCCGGGACTAGCGCCTACGAGCAGTACTTC	CATSPGTSAYEQYF
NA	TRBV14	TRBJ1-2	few	TGTGCCAGCAGCCAAGAGGCTAACTATGGCTACACCTTC	CASSQEANYGYTF
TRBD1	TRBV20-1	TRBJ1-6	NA	TGCAGTGCTAGCGACAGGGGGCGAAGGAATAATTCACCCCTCCACTTT	CSASDRGRRNNSPLHF
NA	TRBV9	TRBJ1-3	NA	TGTGCCAGCACCGAAGACCCAGAGGGCACCATATATTTT	CASTEDPEGTIYF
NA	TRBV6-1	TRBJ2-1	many	TGTGCCAGCAGTGGAGTTTTCGGGTATGAGCAGTTCTTC	CASSGVFGYEQFF
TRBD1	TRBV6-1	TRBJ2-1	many	TGTGCCAGCAGCGAACAGGGGGTCTATGAGCAGTTCTTC	CASSEQGVYEQFF
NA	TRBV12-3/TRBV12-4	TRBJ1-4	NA	TGTGCCAGCAGTCCAGGACAGGAAAAACTGTTTTTT	CASSPGQEKLFF
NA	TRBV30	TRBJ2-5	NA	TGTGCCTGGAGTGCTCCCTCCTCGTGGGGGGCAGGAGAGACCCAGTACTTC	CAWSAPSSWGAGETQYF
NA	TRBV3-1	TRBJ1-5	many	TGTGCCAGCAGCCAGGGGGGGGGCCAGCCCCAGCATTTT	CASSQGGGQPQHF
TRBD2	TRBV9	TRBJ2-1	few	TGTGCCAGCAGCGCCACAGGACTAGCGGATTACAATGAGCAGTTCTTC	CASSATGLADYNEQFF
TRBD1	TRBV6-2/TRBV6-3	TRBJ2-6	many	TGTGCCAGCAGTTCCCCCTACAGGGGTCAGGCAGGGGCCAACGTCCTGACTTTC	CASSSPYRGQAGANVLTF
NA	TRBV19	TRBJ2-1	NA	TGTGCCAGTAGTATAGGTGGTCGCGGATACTCCTACAATGAGCAGTTCTTC	CASSIGGRGYSYNEQFF
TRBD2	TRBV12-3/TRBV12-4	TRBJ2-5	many	TGTGCCAGCAGGTTAGCTAGCGGGCGCATGGAGACCCAGTACTTC	CASRLASGRMETQYF
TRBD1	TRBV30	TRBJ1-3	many	TGTGCCTGGAGTGTAATGGGACAGCTCTCTGGAAACACCATATATTTT	CAWSVMGQLSGNTIYF
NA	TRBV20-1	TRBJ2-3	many	TGCAGTGCCCCGATTGGCGTGGGCACAGATACGCAGTATTTT	CSAPIGVGTDTQYF
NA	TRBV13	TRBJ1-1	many	TGTGCCAGCAGCTGGGGTGAAGGAAACACTGAAGCTTTCTTT	CASSWGEGNTEAFF
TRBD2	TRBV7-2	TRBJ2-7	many	TGTGCCAGCAGCTTACTAGCGGGAGTATCCTACGAGCAGTACTTC	CASSLLAGVSYEQYF
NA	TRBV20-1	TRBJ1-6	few	TGCAGTGCACGAGGAGCGGGGAGTCGTTCACCCCTCCACTTT	CSARGAGSRSPLHF
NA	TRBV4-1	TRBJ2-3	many	TGCGCCAGCAGCCTAGCGGCTAGCACAGATACGCAGTATTTT	CASSLAASTDTQYF
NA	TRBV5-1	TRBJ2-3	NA	TGCGCCAGCAGCTGGGGATTCCACGTCGCGACAGAGGAAAAAACAGATACGCAGTATTTT	CASSWGFHVATEEKTDTQYF
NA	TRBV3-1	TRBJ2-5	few	TGTGCCAGCAGCCCAGTTTGGGGGACTCAAGAGACCCAGTACTTC	CASSPVWGTQETQYF
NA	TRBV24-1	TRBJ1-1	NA	TGTGCCACCAGTGACGCCGGACCGAACACTGAAGCTTTCTTT	CATSDAGPNTEAFF
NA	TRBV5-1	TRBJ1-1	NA	TGCGCCAGCAGCCCTAACAGGGTTGGGAGTACTGAAGCTTTCTTT	CASSPNRVGSTEAFF
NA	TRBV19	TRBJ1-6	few	TGTGCCAGTAGCCAAGGACAGCTAAGCTCCTATAATTCACCCCTCCACTTT	CASSQGQLSSYNSPLHF
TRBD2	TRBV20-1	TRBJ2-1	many	TGCAGTGCTAGAGATAGGACTAGCGCTAGCAATGAGCAGTTCTTC	CSARDRTSASNEQFF
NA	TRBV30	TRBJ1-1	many	TGTGCCTGGAGTGTACGGGGCAGCATGAACACTGAAGCTTTCTTT	CAWSVRGSMNTEAFF
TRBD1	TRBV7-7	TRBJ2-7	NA	TGTGCTAGCAGCTTATCCCAGGACAGGGAGTACGAGCAGTACTTC	CASSLSQDREYEQYF
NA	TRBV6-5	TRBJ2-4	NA	TGTGCCAGCAGCCGAGTCAGGGGGGGGGACATTCAGTACTTC	CASSRVRGGDIQYF
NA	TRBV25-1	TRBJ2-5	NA	TGTGCCAGCAGTGAGGTCCGAGTCCAAGAGACCCAGTACTTC	CASSEVRVQETQYF
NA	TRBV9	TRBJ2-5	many	TGTGCCAGCAGCGTAGGCTTACTAGAGACCCAGTACTTC	CASSVGLLETQYF
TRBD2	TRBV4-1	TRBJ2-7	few	TGCGCCAGCAGCCAAGAAACCGCTAGCGGGAGGTACGAGCAGTACTTC	CASSQETASGRYEQYF
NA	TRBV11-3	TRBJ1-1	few	TGTGCCAGCAGCCAGACCAGCCAAGACACTGAAGCTTTCTTT	CASSQTSQDTEAFF
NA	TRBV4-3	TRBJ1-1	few	TGCGCCAGCAGCCAACTCGATAAAACTGAAGCTTTCTTT	CASSQLDKTEAFF
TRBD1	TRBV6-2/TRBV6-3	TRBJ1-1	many	TGTGCCAGCAGGCGGGACAGGGCAATGAACACTGAAGCTTTCTTT	CASRRDRAMNTEAFF
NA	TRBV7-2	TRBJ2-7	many	TGTGCCAGCAGCTTAGCCCGGTACGAGCAGTACTTC	CASSLARYEQYF
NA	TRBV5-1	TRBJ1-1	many	TGCGCCAGCAGCCCACTAACAGGCGGCGGCACTGAAGCTTTCTTT	CASSPLTGGGTEAFF
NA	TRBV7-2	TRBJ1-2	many	TGTGCCAGCAGCTTAGGGGCGGGGGCCCAGGGAACCTTC	CASSLGAGAQGTF
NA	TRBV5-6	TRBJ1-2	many	TGTGCCAGCAGCTCCTCTCTCAGGGGCGGCTACACCTTC	CASSSSLRGGYTF
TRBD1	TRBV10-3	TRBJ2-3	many	TGTGCCATCAGTGAGCCCGGACAGGTCACAGATACGCAGTATTTT	CAISEPGQVTDTQYF
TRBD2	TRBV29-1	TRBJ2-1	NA	TGCAGCGTTGACGGGACTAGCGGGAGGGGGTCCAATGAGCAGTTCTTC	CSVDGTSGRGSNEQFF
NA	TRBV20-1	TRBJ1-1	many	TGCAGTGCTAGATTCCAGGGAAACACTGAAGCTTTCTTT	CSARFQGNTEAFF
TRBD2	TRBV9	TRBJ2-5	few	TGTGCCAGCAGCGTAGGAGTAGCGGGAACCCAATTCCAAGAGACCCAGTACTTC	CASSVGVAGTQFQETQYF
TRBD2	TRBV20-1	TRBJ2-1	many	TGCAGTGCTAGCCCTAGCGGGAGTTATCCGTTCTTC	CSASPSGSYPFF